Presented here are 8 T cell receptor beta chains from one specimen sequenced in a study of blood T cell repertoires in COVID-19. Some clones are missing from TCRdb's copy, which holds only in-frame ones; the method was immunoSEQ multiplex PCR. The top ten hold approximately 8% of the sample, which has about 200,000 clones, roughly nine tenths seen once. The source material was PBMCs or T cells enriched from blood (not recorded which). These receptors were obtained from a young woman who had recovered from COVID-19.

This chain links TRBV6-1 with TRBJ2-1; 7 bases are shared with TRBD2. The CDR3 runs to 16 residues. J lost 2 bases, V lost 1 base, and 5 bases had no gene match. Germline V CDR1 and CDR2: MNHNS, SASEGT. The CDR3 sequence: CASSEELARAYNEQFF. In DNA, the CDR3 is TGTGCCAGCAGTGAAGAACTAGCGAGAGCCTACAATGAGCAGTTCTTC.

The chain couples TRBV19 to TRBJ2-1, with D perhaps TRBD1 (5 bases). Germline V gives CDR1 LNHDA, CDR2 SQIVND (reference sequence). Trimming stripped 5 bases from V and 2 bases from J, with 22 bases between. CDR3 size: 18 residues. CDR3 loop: CASSHDGQGIVPYNEQFF. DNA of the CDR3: TGTGCCAGTAGTCACGACGGCCAGGGAATCGTTCCCTACAATGAGCAGTTCTTC.

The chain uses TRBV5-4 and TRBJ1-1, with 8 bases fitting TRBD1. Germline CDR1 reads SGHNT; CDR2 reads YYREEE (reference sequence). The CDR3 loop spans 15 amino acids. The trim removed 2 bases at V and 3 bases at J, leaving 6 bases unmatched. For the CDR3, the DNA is TGTGCCAGCAGCTTCCCGCAGGGGGCGTACACTGAAGCTTTCTTT. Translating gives CASSFPQGAYTEAFF.

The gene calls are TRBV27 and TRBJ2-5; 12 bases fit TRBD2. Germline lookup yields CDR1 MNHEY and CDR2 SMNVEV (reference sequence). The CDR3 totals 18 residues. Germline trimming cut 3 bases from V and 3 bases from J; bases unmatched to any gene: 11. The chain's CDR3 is CASSFLPPRLAGEETQYF. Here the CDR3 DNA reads TGTGCCAGCAGTTTTTTACCTCCGAGACTAGCGGGGGAAGAGACCCAGTACTTC.

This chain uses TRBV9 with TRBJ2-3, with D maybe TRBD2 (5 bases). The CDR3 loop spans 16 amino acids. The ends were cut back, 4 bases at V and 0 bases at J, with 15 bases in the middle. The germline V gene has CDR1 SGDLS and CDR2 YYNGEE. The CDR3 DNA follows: TGTGCCAGCAGCCCAGACCGAGGGTTAAGCACAGATACGCAGTATTTT. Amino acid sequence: CASSPDRGLSTDTQYF. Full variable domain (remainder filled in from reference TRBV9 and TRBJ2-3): DSGVTQTPKHLITATGQRVTLRCSPRSGDLSVYWYQQSLDQGLQFLIQYYNGEERAKGNILERFSAQQFPDLHSELNLSSLELGDSALYFCASSPDRGLSTDTQYFGPGTRLTVL.

The CDR3 loop is CASSLGLAGELFF. The CDR3 DNA reads as TGTGCCAGCAGTTTGGGACTAGCCGGGGAGCTGTTTTTT. The chain joins TRBV12-3 or TRBV12-4 to TRBJ2-2, with TRBD2 matching over 8 bases. Trimming at V came to 3 bases and at J to 6 bases, leaving 0 bases not matched to a gene. The CDR3 totals 13 residues.

The CDR3 spells CASSLTGGIDYGYTF. In DNA, the CDR3 is TGTGCCAGCAGTTTAACAGGGGGCATCGACTATGGCTACACCTTC. The chain combines TRBV28 with TRBJ1-2, with TRBD1 matching 9 bases. This CDR3 has 15 residues. Germline CDR1 and CDR2: MDHEN and SYDVKM. With V trimmed by 2 bases and J by 3 bases, 4 bases remained unmatched.

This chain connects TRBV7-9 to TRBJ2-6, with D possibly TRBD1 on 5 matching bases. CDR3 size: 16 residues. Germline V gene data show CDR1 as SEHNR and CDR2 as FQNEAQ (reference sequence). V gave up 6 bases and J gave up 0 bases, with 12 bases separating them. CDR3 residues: CASRPDIFSGANVLTF. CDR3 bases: TGTGCCAGCAGGCCGGACATTTTCTCTGGGGCCAACGTCCTGACTTTC.